This is a list of T cell receptor beta chains from one sample in a study of neurological immune-mediated disorders. TCRdb fed the 5' RACE reads into MiXCR, producing one record per CDR3 protein. The sample carries about 89,000 distinct CDR3 sequences, approximately 2.8% recorded once. The sequenced material came from PBMCs. These receptors all stem from a young woman with multiple sclerosis. CDR3s include the opening cysteine and the closing phenylalanine or tryptophan. D genes are given only for firm matches. The size of a clone is reported for some rows only, either as once, few or many, or as a class for expanded clones.

d_gene: .; abundance: many; v_gene: TRBV7-2; j_gene: TRBJ2-7; CDR3aa: CASSFMGTAYEQYF; CDR3nt: TGTGCCAGCAGCTTCATGGGTACAGCATACGAGCAGTACTTC
d_gene: TRBD2; abundance: many; v_gene: TRBV20-1; j_gene: TRBJ2-3; CDR3aa: CSAREWGSGIILDTQYF; CDR3nt: TGCAGTGCTAGAGAATGGGGTAGCGGGATAATACTAGATACGCAGTATTTT
d_gene: .; abundance: many; v_gene: TRBV6-5; j_gene: TRBJ1-2; CDR3aa: CASSYWQGLSGYTF; CDR3nt: TGTGCCAGCAGTTACTGGCAGGGTCTTAGTGGCTACACCTTC
d_gene: TRBD2; abundance: many; v_gene: TRBV7-2; j_gene: TRBJ2-1; CDR3aa: CASSLETSGRLYNEQFF; CDR3nt: TGTGCCAGCAGCTTAGAGACTAGCGGGAGACTCTACAATGAGCAGTTCTTC
d_gene: TRBD1; abundance: .; v_gene: TRBV2; j_gene: TRBJ2-7; CDR3aa: CASSESGQGRQYF; CDR3nt: TGTGCCAGCAGTGAATCCGGACAGGGAAGGCAGTACTTC
d_gene: TRBD2; abundance: many; v_gene: TRBV7-6; j_gene: TRBJ2-2; CDR3aa: CASRTSASNTGELFF; CDR3nt: TGTGCCAGCAGGACTAGCGCATCAAACACCGGGGAGCTGTTTTTT
d_gene: .; abundance: few; v_gene: TRBV28; j_gene: TRBJ2-3; CDR3aa: CASTTDRGLARGTQYF; CDR3nt: TGTGCCAGCACAACGGACCGAGGATTGGCTCGGGGTACGCAGTATTTT
d_gene: TRBD2; abundance: many; v_gene: TRBV20-1; j_gene: TRBJ2-1; CDR3aa: CSAGGSLSYNEQFF; CDR3nt: TGCAGTGCTGGCGGGAGTCTCTCCTACAATGAGCAGTTCTTC
d_gene: .; abundance: many; v_gene: TRBV7-6; j_gene: TRBJ2-6; CDR3aa: CASSPTHSGANVLTF; CDR3nt: TGTGCCAGCAGCCCGACCCACTCTGGGGCCAACGTCCTGACTTTC
d_gene: .; abundance: many; v_gene: TRBV12-3/TRBV12-4; j_gene: TRBJ1-2; CDR3aa: CASSLETNYGYTF; CDR3nt: TGTGCCAGCAGTTTGGAGACAAACTATGGCTACACCTTC
d_gene: .; abundance: many; v_gene: TRBV18; j_gene: TRBJ1-2; CDR3aa: CASSPPAGLKARGYTF; CDR3nt: TGTGCCAGCTCACCCCCGGCAGGGTTAAAGGCTCGCGGCTACACCTTC
d_gene: .; abundance: many; v_gene: TRBV29-1; j_gene: TRBJ1-1; CDR3aa: CSGSLNTEAFF; CDR3nt: TGCAGCGGGAGCCTGAACACTGAAGCTTTCTTT
d_gene: .; abundance: many; v_gene: TRBV20-1; j_gene: TRBJ1-3; CDR3aa: CSARHSGNTIYF; CDR3nt: TGCAGTGCTCGGCACTCTGGAAACACCATATATTTT
d_gene: TRBD1; abundance: many; v_gene: TRBV28; j_gene: TRBJ2-7; CDR3aa: CASSLSAGGDEQYF; CDR3nt: TGTGCCAGCAGTTTATCTGCAGGGGGCGACGAGCAGTACTTC
d_gene: .; abundance: many; v_gene: TRBV27; j_gene: TRBJ1-2; CDR3aa: CASSLSPGYNYGYTF; CDR3nt: TGTGCCAGCAGTTTATCACCTGGTTATAACTATGGCTACACCTTC
d_gene: TRBD1; abundance: many; v_gene: TRBV5-1; j_gene: TRBJ2-5; CDR3aa: CASSIGDRPQETQYF; CDR3nt: TGCGCCAGCAGCATAGGGGACAGGCCGCAAGAGACCCAGTACTTC
d_gene: TRBD2; abundance: many; v_gene: TRBV27; j_gene: TRBJ2-7; CDR3aa: CASRPTASGSYEQYF; CDR3nt: TGTGCCAGCAGACCTACGGCTAGCGGGAGTTACGAGCAGTACTTC
d_gene: .; abundance: many; v_gene: TRBV6-5; j_gene: TRBJ1-6; CDR3aa: CASSYSGQGKSPLHF; CDR3nt: TGTGCCAGCAGTTACTCCGGCCAGGGTAAATCACCCCTCCACTTT
d_gene: .; abundance: many; v_gene: TRBV9; j_gene: TRBJ1-1; CDR3aa: CASSVAGNTEAFF; CDR3nt: TGTGCCAGCAGCGTAGCCGGGAACACTGAAGCTTTCTTT
d_gene: .; abundance: many; v_gene: TRBV28; j_gene: TRBJ2-7; CDR3aa: CASSSPRGFYEQYF; CDR3nt: TGTGCCAGCAGTTCCCCCAGGGGTTTCTACGAGCAGTACTTC
d_gene: .; abundance: many; v_gene: TRBV7-2; j_gene: TRBJ2-3; CDR3aa: CASSLWGGSTDTQYF; CDR3nt: TGTGCCAGCAGCTTATGGGGCGGAAGCACAGATACGCAGTATTTT
d_gene: .; abundance: many; v_gene: TRBV15; j_gene: TRBJ1-2; CDR3aa: CATSNRDGNGYTF; CDR3nt: TGTGCCACCAGCAACCGGGACGGAAATGGCTACACCTTC
d_gene: .; abundance: many; v_gene: TRBV5-1; j_gene: TRBJ2-7; CDR3aa: CASSQYGQTYEQYF; CDR3nt: TGCGCCAGCAGCCAGTACGGGCAGACCTACGAGCAGTACTTC
d_gene: .; abundance: many; v_gene: TRBV10-3; j_gene: TRBJ2-2; CDR3aa: CAISDLGPNTGELFF; CDR3nt: TGTGCCATCAGTGATTTGGGCCCTAACACCGGGGAGCTGTTTTTT
d_gene: TRBD2; abundance: many; v_gene: TRBV11-2; j_gene: TRBJ2-7; CDR3aa: CASSHQAGRGEQYF; CDR3nt: TGTGCCAGCAGCCACCAAGCGGGACGTGGGGAGCAGTACTTC
d_gene: TRBD1; abundance: many; v_gene: TRBV7-9; j_gene: TRBJ2-7; CDR3aa: CASSPKGAREQYF; CDR3nt: TGTGCCAGCAGCCCCAAGGGGGCTCGGGAGCAGTACTTC
d_gene: .; abundance: many; v_gene: TRBV10-3; j_gene: TRBJ2-1; CDR3aa: CATTATGLINEQFF; CDR3nt: TGTGCCACCACCGCGACGGGACTCATCAATGAGCAGTTCTTC
d_gene: .; abundance: many; v_gene: TRBV20-1; j_gene: TRBJ2-1; CDR3aa: CSALNREVHNEQFF; CDR3nt: TGCAGTGCCCTCAACAGGGAAGTCCACAATGAGCAGTTCTTC
d_gene: .; abundance: many; v_gene: TRBV7-2; j_gene: TRBJ1-2; CDR3aa: CASSLVSGYTF; CDR3nt: TGTGCCAGCAGCTTAGTGAGTGGCTACACCTTC
d_gene: TRBD1; abundance: many; v_gene: TRBV28; j_gene: TRBJ1-5; CDR3aa: CASLEGARSNQPQHF; CDR3nt: TGTGCCAGCTTAGAGGGGGCGCGAAGCAATCAGCCCCAGCATTTT
d_gene: .; abundance: many; v_gene: TRBV6-5; j_gene: TRBJ1-1; CDR3aa: CASRGLVNGEAFF; CDR3nt: TGTGCCAGCAGGGGACTTGTGAATGGTGAAGCTTTCTTT
d_gene: .; abundance: many; v_gene: TRBV7-2; j_gene: TRBJ2-7; CDR3aa: CASSLLGGNGYEQYF; CDR3nt: TGTGCCAGCAGCTTATTAGGCGGGAACGGCTACGAGCAGTACTTC